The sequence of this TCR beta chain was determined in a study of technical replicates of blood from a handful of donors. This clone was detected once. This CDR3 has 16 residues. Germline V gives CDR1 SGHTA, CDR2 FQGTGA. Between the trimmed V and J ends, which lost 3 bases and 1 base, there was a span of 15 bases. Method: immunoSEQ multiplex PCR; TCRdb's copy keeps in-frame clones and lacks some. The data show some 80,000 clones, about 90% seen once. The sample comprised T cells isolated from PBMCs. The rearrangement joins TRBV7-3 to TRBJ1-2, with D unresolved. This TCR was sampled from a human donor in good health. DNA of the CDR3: TGTGCCAGCAGCTTTAGCACACACACTCATAACTATGGCTACACCTTC. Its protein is CASSFSTHTHNYGYTF. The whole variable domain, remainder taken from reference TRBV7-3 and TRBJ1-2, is GAGVSQTPSNKVTEKGKYVELRCDPISGHTALYWYRQSLGQGPEFLIYFQGTGAADDSGLPNDRFFAVRPEGSVSTLKIQRTERGDSAVYLCASSFSTHTHNYGYTFGSGTRLTVV.